The present TCR beta chain was sequenced within a study of T cells in Graves' hyperthyroidism and ophthalmopathy. Points on this clonotype: Its target is unknown.

Broader study findings: Ophthalmopathy was separated from stable hyperthyroidism by a 13 V-J model.

TCR beta CDR3 regions were amplified from RNA. With the HTBI primer set, the TCR CDR3 went through a first round of RT-PCR. TCRdb re-called the multiplex PCR reads with MiXCR, one entry per CDR3 protein. This sample has some 500,000 distinct CDR3 sequences, with about 16% found just once. Sequences were obtained from blood. The clonotype was recovered from a woman aged 25 to 39 with Graves' ophthalmopathy.

The CDR3 region has the DNA TGTGCCAGTACCGGGGACAGGGGGAACAATGAGCAGTTCTTC. Encoded protein: CASTGDRGNNEQFF. The chain carries TRBV19 and TRBJ2-1, with 11 bases matching TRBD1. The junction had 4 bases not matched to a gene; V was cut back by 7 bases and J by 5 bases. The CDR3 consists of 14 residues. CDR1 LNHDA and CDR2 SQIVND come from the germline V gene (reference sequence). The variable domain in full, completed from reference TRBV19 and TRBJ2-1, reads DGGITQSPKYLFRKEGQNVTLSCEQNLNHDAMYWYRQDPGQGLRLIYYSQIVNDFQKGDIAEGYSVSREKKESFPLTVTSAQKNPTAFYLCASTGDRGNNEQFFGPGTRLTVL.